This T cell receptor beta chain derives from a study of blood T cell repertoires in COVID-19. Study-level background: In each case, the material was cDNA or gDNA derived from T cells, B-cell-depleted T cells, or PBMCs.

Original handling: It was from reference gene primer amplification that nucleated cell counts were estimated. Assay used: immunoSEQ multiplex PCR; TCRdb lists only in-frame clones, some missing. The DNA was the basis for D and trimming; V, J and clone size are from that table. This sample carries a few hundred thousand clones, approximately 90% of them seen once, and the ten largest clones take 10% to 15%. Enrolment of Seattle patients took place during active infection, and they were followed longitudinally. V shed 10 bases and J shed 4 bases, with 19 bases lying between them. The length of the CDR3 is 14 residues. Germline V gene data show CDR1 as SNHLY and CDR2 as FYNNEI.

Input material: peripheral blood. This clonotype originated in a woman between 50 and 59 years old with COVID-19, enrolled during active disease. The V call is TRBV2, the J call TRBJ1-1; D possibly corresponds to TRBD1 (6 bases). The CDR3 here is CATFSGPGATEAFF. The CDR3 bases are TGTGCCACCTTTAGCGGGCCAGGGGCCACTGAAGCTTTCTTT.